Described below is a single T cell receptor (beta chain) sequence and its context. CDR1 is SGHTA, CDR2 FQGNSA, per germline. Trimming took off 6 bases at V and 8 bases at J, with 19 bases between the two ends. The CDR3 sequence is 14 residues long. This record comes from a study of T-cell memory formation after mild COVID-19. TCRdb re-analysed the 5' RACE reads in MiXCR, keeping a single row per CDR3 protein. The data hold about 560,000 distinct CDR3 sequences, with less than 25% observed a single time. The sequence was collected from an adult woman who had mild COVID-19 (a few samples of this study predate the infection). Cell type and time point are not known. J is TRBJ1-2 and V is TRBV7-2; D remains unclear. The specimen sequenced was PBMCs or a T cell subset sorted from them (not recorded which). This CDR3 reads CASRVFAGLEGYTF. CDR3 sequence (DNA): TGTGCCAGCAGGGTGTTTGCAGGCCTGGAAGGCTACACCTTC.